This TCR beta chain was profiled in a study of glioma-infiltrating T cells after dendritic cell vaccination. The PCR used 60 V beta and 13 J beta primers. Repertoires were generated with immunoSEQ multiplex PCR, while TCRdb's copy carries only in-frame clones and drops some. This sample has about 92,000 clones, with 85% to 90% found just once. Fresh-frozen tumor tissue and more than two years of survival data were available for all. Germline V gene sequence: CDR1 SGHVS, CDR2 FNYEAQ. V lost 0 bases, J lost 0 bases, and 9 bases lay in between. This CDR3 region has 16 residues. The clonotype originates from a human donor with glioblastoma. This material consisted of blood, taken before dendritic cell vaccination. The chain combines TRBV7-6 with TRBJ1-3; unclear D gene. Here the CDR3 reads CASSLAPGSSGNTIYF. The CDR3 coding sequence is TGTGCCAGCAGCTTAGCGCCGGGGTCCTCTGGAAACACCATATATTTT.